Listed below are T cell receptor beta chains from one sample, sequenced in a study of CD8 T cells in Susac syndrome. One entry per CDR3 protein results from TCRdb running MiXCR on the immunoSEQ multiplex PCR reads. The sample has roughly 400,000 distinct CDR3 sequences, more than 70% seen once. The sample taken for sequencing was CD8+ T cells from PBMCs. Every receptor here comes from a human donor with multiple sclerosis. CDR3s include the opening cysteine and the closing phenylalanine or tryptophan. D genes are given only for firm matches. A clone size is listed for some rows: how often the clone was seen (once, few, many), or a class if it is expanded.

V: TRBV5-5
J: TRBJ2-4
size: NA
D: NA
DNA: TGTGCCAGCAGCTTCCTCCCGTGGGGCAACATTCAGTACTTC
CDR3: CASSFLPWGNIQYF

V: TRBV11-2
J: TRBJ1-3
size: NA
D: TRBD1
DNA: TGTGCCAGCAGCTTTTGGGATTCCGGACAGGGGGCCTCCTACTCTGGAAACACCATATATTTT
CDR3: CASSFWDSGQGASYSGNTIYF

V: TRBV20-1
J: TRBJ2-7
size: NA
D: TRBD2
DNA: TGCAGTGCTAGAGAGGGAGCGGGAAACTACGAGCAGTACTTC
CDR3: CSAREGAGNYEQYF

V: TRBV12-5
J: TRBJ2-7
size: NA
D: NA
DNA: TGTGCTAGTGGTCCAGGAGGCTACGAGCAGTACTTC
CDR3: CASGPGGYEQYF

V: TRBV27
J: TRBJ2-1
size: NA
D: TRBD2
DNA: TGTGCCAGCAGCAGCGTGGCGGGGGTCAATGAGCAGTTCTTC
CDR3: CASSSVAGVNEQFF

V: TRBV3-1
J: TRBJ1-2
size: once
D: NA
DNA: TGTGCCAGCAGCCCTGGCGGATCTATCGTCTATGGCTACACCTTC
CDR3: CASSPGGSIVYGYTF

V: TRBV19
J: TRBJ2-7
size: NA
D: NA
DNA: TGTGCCAGTAGTATAGATCTGCCAGGGCGCTACGAGCAGTACTTC
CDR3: CASSIDLPGRYEQYF

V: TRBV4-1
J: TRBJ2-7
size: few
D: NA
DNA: TGCGCCAGCAGCCAAGTACAGGGAGGGTCCTACGAGCAGTACTTC
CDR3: CASSQVQGGSYEQYF

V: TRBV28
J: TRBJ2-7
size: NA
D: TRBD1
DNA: TGTGCCAGCAGGGGGAAAAGGACAGGGGACCTTACCTACGAGCAGTACTTC
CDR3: CASRGKRTGDLTYEQYF

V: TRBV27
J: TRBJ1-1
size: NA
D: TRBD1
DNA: TGTGCCAGCAGTTTGACAGGGGGTCCGGAAATGAACACTGAAGCTTTCTTT
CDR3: CASSLTGGPEMNTEAFF

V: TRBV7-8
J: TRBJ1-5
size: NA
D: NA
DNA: TGTGCCAGCAGCTTAGCGCAGCCAGCCAATCAGCCCCAGCATTTT
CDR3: CASSLAQPANQPQHF

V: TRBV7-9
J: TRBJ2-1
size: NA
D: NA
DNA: TGTGCCAGCAGCTTAGTAGGACCCGATAACTACAATGAGCAGTTCTTC
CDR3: CASSLVGPDNYNEQFF

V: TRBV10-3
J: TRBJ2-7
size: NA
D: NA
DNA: TGTGCCATCAGTGAGTACAGTTCCTACGAGCAGTACTTC
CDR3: CAISEYSSYEQYF

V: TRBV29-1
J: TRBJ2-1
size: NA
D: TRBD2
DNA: TGCAGCGTTGAATTAGCGGGGGTCGCTACCTACAATGAGCAGTTCTTC
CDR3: CSVELAGVATYNEQFF

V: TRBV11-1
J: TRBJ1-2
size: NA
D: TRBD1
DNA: TGTGCCAGCAGCTTATCCCCGGGACAGGGTCCGTATGGCTACACCTTC
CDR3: CASSLSPGQGPYGYTF

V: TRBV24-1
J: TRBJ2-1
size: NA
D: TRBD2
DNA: TGTGCCACCAGTGAGACCGGGACTAGCGTGGACAATGAGCAGTTCTTC
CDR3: CATSETGTSVDNEQFF

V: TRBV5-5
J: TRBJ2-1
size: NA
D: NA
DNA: TGTGCCAGCAGCTTGACCCTAGATGAGCAGTTCTTC
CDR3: CASSLTLDEQFF

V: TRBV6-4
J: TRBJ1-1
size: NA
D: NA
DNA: TGTGCCAGCAAAGGAGGGAGTGGGGACACTGAAGCTTTCTTT
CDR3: CASKGGSGDTEAFF

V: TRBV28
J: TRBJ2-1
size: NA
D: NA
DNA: TGTGCCAGCGGGTACTCGCTCCCTTCCGATGAGCAGTTCTTC
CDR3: CASGYSLPSDEQFF

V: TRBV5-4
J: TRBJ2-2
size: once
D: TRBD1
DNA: TGTGCCAGCAGCTTGAATAACAGGGGGCCGCCCGGGAATCTGTTTTTT
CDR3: CASSLNNRGPPGNLFF

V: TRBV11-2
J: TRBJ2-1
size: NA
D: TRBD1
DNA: TGTGCCAGCAGCTTGGGGACAGGTAGCTACAATGAGCAGTTCTTC
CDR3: CASSLGTGSYNEQFF

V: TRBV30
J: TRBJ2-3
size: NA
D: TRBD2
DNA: TGTGCCTGGAGTGGAGGACTAGCTGACACAGATACGCAGTATTTT
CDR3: CAWSGGLADTDTQYF

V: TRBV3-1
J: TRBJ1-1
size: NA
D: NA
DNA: TGTGCCAGCAGCCAAGATTTCGATAGGTGGACCGACACTGAAGCTTTCTTT
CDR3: CASSQDFDRWTDTEAFF

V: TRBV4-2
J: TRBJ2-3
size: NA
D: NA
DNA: TGTGCCAGCAGCCAAGATTTAATCACAGTTCAATTATTTAGCACAGATACGCAGTATTTT
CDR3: CASSQDLITVQLFSTDTQYF

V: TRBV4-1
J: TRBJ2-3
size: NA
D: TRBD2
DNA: TGCGCCAGCAGCCAAGATCTGGCTAGCGGGGGGACAGATACGCAGTATTTT
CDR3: CASSQDLASGGTDTQYF

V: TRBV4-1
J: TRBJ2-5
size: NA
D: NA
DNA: TGCGCCAGCAGCCCATTTGAAGGTGCTCAAGAGACCCAGTACTTC
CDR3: CASSPFEGAQETQYF

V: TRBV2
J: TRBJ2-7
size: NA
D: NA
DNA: TGTGCCAGCAGTGGGATGGGGCAAATCTACGAGCAGTACTTC
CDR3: CASSGMGQIYEQYF

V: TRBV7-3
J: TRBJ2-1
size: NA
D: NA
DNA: TGTGCCAGCAGCTACACAACTAGCTCCTACAATGAGCAGTTCTTC
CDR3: CASSYTTSSYNEQFF

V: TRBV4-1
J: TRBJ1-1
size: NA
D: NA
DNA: TGCGCCAGCAGCCCCAGGGGCATCACTGAAGCTTTCTTT
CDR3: CASSPRGITEAFF

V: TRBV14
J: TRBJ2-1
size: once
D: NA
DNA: TGTGCCAGCAGCCAGACAGGAGGGCAGACGTTCTTC
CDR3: CASSQTGGQTFF

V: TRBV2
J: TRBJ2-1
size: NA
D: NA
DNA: TGTGCCAGCAGTGAAGCGCTGGCGGGGAGACGCAATGAGCAGTTCTTC
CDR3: CASSEALAGRRNEQFF

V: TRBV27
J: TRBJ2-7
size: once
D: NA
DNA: TGTGCCAGCAGCTCTCGGGCCTCGACCTACGAGCAGTACTTC
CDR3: CASSSRASTYEQYF

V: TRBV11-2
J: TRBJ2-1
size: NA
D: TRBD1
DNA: TGTGCCAGCAGCGCGGGACAGGGTGGCTACAATGAGCAGTTCTTC
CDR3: CASSAGQGGYNEQFF

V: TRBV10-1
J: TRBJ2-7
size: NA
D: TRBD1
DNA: TGCGCCAGCAGTGGTTCGGCTTTCGACAGGGGCGAGCAGTACTTC
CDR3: CASSGSAFDRGEQYF

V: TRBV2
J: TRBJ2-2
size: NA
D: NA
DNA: TGTGCCAGCAATATAGATCGACTGGGCCGGGGGACCGGGGAGCTGTTTTTT
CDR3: CASNIDRLGRGTGELFF

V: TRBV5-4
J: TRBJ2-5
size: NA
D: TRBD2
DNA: TGTGCCAGCAGCTTGGGGACTAGCCCTTATCTCGAGACCCAGTACTTC
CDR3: CASSLGTSPYLETQYF

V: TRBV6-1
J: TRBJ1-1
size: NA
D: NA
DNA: TGTGCCAGCAGTCGACAGATCATGAACACTGAAGCTTTCTTT
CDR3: CASSRQIMNTEAFF

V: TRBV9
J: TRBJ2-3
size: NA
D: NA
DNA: TGTGCCAGCAGCGTAGTTGGAGACACGCAGTATTTT
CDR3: CASSVVGDTQYF

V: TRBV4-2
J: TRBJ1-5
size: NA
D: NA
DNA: TGTGCCAGCAGCCCCCAACCCCTTAGCAATCAGCCCCAGCATTTT
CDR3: CASSPQPLSNQPQHF

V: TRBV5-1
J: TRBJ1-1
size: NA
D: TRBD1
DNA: TGCGCCAGCAGCGTTACAGGGGAGGACACTGAAGCTTTCTTT
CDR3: CASSVTGEDTEAFF

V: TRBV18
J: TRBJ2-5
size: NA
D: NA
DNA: TGTGCCAGCTCACCACCGGTTCAAGAGACCCAGTACTTC
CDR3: CASSPPVQETQYF

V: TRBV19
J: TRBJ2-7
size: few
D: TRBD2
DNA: TGTGCCAGTAGTATAGCCACCGGGACTAGCGTGGGGATCACCTACGAGCAGTACTTC
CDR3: CASSIATGTSVGITYEQYF

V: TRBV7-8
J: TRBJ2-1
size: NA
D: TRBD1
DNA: TGTGCCAGCAGCTTATTTGGGACAGGGAATGAGCAGTTCTTC
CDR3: CASSLFGTGNEQFF

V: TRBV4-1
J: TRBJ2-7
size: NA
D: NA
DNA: TGCGCCAGCAGCCAAGAGGGCAGGGCCAGCTACGAGCAGTACTTC
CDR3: CASSQEGRASYEQYF

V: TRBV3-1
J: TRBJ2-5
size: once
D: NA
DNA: TGTGCCAGCAGCCAAGGGACCTTGTCCCACGAGACCCAGTACTTC
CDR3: CASSQGTLSHETQYF

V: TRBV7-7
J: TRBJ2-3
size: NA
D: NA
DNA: TGTGCTAGCAGCCAGGGGACTGAAGATTCGGATACGCAGTATTTT
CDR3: CASSQGTEDSDTQYF

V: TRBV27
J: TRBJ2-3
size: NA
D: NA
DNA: TGTGCCAGCAGTCCTCTCTTAACAGATACGCAGTATTTT
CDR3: CASSPLLTDTQYF

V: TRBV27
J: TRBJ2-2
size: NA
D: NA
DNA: TGTGCCAGCAGTTTGGGCCTAGCTCCCGCCGGGGAGCTGTTTTTT
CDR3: CASSLGLAPAGELFF

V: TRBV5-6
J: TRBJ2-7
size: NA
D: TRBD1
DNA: TGTGCCAGCAGTAGGCCGGGACAGAGCTACGAGCAGTACTTC
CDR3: CASSRPGQSYEQYF

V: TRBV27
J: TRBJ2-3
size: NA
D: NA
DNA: TGTGCCAGCAGTTTATCGGCCCCTAGCACAGATACGCAGTATTTT
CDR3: CASSLSAPSTDTQYF

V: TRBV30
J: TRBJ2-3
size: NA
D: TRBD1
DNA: TGTGCCTGGAGTGTCCTCCCGGGACAGGGGGCAGATACGCAGTATTTT
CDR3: CAWSVLPGQGADTQYF

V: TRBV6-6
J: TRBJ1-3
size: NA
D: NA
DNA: TGTGCCAGCAGTTACGGCGCGGGGTATGGAAACACCATATATTTT
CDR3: CASSYGAGYGNTIYF

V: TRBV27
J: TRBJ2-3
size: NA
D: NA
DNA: TGTGCCAGCAGTTTCGGACTTCCCTCGGATACGCAGTATTTT
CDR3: CASSFGLPSDTQYF

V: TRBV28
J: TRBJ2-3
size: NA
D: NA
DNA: TGTGCCAGCAGTTTCCCCCGGATAGCCGAGGTAGATACGCAGTATTTT
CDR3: CASSFPRIAEVDTQYF